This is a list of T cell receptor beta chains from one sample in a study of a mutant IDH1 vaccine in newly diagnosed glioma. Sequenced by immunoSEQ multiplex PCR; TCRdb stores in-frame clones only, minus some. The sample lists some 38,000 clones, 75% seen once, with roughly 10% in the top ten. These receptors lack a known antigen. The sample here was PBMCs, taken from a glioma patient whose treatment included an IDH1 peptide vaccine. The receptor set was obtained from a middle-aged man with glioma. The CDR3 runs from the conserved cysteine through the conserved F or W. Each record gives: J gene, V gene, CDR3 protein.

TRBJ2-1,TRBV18,CASSPGTSVGEQFF
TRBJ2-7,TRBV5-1,CASSLEGGPYEQYF
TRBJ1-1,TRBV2,CASSEWGMNTEAFF
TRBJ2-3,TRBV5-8,CASSLVSTRIDTQYF
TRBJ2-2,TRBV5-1,CASSLEGRGLAGELFF
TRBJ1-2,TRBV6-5,CASQLTQGEYGYTF
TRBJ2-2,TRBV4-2,CASSQQSANTGELFF
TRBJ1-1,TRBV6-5,CASSERPSNTEAFF
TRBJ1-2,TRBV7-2,CASSLNGPYGYTF
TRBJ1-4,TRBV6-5,CASSYSRGSKKLFF
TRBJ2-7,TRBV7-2,CASSLDGYYEQYF
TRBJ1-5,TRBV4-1,CASSPDSPGSNQPQHF
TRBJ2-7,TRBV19,CASRATGGAYEQYF
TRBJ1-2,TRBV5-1,CASSLTDSLTGYGYTF
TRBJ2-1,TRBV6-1,CASLLADYDNEQFF
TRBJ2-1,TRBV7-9,CASSSRTSGMGEQFF
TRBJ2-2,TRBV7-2,CASRTGGRVRNNTGELFF
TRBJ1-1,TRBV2,CASSVQGREAFF
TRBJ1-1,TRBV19,CASSIPPHLGNTEAFF
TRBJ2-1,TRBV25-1,CASSEYTWREKSDEQFF
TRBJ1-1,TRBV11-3,CASSLLTGLNTEAFF
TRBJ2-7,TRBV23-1,CASSLLAGGPYEQYF
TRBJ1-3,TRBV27,CASSRGGSGNTIYF
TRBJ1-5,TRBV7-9,CASSFSNQPQHF
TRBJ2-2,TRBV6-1,CASSDREDGELFF